The clone carrying this T cell receptor beta chain appeared a few times. What it binds is unknown. This specimen comes from a study of T cell repertoires in cytomegalovirus infection. Looking at the study overall: TCR beta signatures that were public indicated CMV infection and matching HLA type.

TCRdb used MiXCR to reprocess the reads, holding one entry per CDR3 protein. Counted here are some 170,000 distinct CDR3 sequences, about 17% occurring once; the ten biggest clones make up approximately 25%. Findings and caveats of the study: The study found HLA-C-restricted CMV-specific TCR beta clonotypes dominating the ex vivo response.

The CDR3 is 17 residues long. V dropped 1 base and J dropped 5 bases, with 20 bases sitting between them. Looked up from germline, CDR1 is SGHTA and CDR2 is FQGNSA. The sequencing input was CD8+ T cells from PBMCs. The V call is TRBV7-2, the J call TRBJ1-2, with D tentatively TRBD1 (5 bases). The receptor comes from a human donor in good health (CMV status not recorded). Some clones in this sample may be carry-over from other donors' samples. The CDR3, as DNA: TGTGCCAGCAGCTTAGGGGGAGGGGTAGGTCGAGAATATGGCTACACCTTC. Translated: CASSLGGGVGREYGYTF.